This T cell receptor (beta chain) was documented in a study of vaccination and CD4 T cells after COVID-19 (dated by TCRdb to the early 2020s). Describing the broader study: Convalescent patients had a positive SARS-CoV-2 result on nasal swab PCR, and of these patients, nine had mild disease and one had severe disease. Participants got two doses of the Pfizer-BioNTech BNT162b2 vaccine (n=8) or two doses of the Moderna mRNA-1273 vaccine (n=2). Six males and four females were included in the convalescent cohort, with two Hispanic individuals, seven Caucasians, two Asians and one multiracial person represented. Post-COVID blood samples from convalescent patients were collected a median of roughly 100 days after diagnosis, with a range of about 35 to 180 days. Post-vaccine blood samples were taken a median of 72 days after the second vaccine dose, with a range of roughly 14 to 250 days. Overlapping spike peptide pools from SARS-CoV-2 and from the common cold coronaviruses HCoV-NL63, HCoV-OC43 and HCoV-229E were used as culture stimuli. The spike-specific CD4+ TCR repertoire was compared before and after mRNA vaccination in over nine COVID-19 convalescent patients and several infection-naive healthy vaccine recipients. As controls, cultures received a CEFX viral epitope pool (the positive control), an HIV-1 Nef peptide pool (the negative control), or no peptide at all. Study-wide findings and limitations: Among convalescent patients, a median about 87% of the SARS-CoV-2-reactive clones seen after vaccination appeared only after vaccination, which suggests priming specific to the vaccine. An increase in the median number of SARS-CoV-2-reactive clonotypes from 21 after infection to 35 to 40 after vaccination was observed, but the change was not found to be significant. Of the vaccine-specific clones in convalescent patients, 304 of 307, or nearly all, reacted only to SARS-CoV-2 spike and did not cross-react with common cold coronaviruses. The number of convalescent patients in the study was relatively small, and the study did not examine early timepoints following natural infection.

Libraries were constructed by PCR. DNA from cultured CD4+ T cells was subjected to TCR sequencing with the Oncomine TCR Beta short-read assay at the Johns Hopkins FTIC core. The QIAamp micro DNA kit was used to extract genomic DNA from the cultured CD4+ T cells. Oncomine TCR Beta libraries from cultured CD4+ T cells were pooled with unique dual indexes and sequenced on an Illumina iSeq 100. Per the source publication's procedure: Non-productive sequences were filtered out, and CDR3s that did not start with C, did not end with F or W, or were shorter than 7 amino acids were discarded. Antigen-specific clonotypes were identified using the MANAFEST web application through comparison of peptide-stimulated wells with reference and other culture wells. An FDR below 0.05, an odds ratio above 5, and a productive frequency above 0.1% in at least two of three replicate wells were required for clones to be considered positive. A clonotype was classed as cross-reactive if the clonotype showed significant expansion both in SARS-CoV-2 spike wells and in at least one common cold coronavirus spike condition. CDR3 homology was assessed with Levenshtein distances (stringdist) and unrooted phylogenetic trees (ape) in R version 3.6.1. Through fastp at Q25 and MiXCR, TCRdb rebuilt clones from the public reads, retaining in-frame beta chains. Identical CDR3 proteins give one entry, which carries the most common genes and DNA. TCRdb assigned the V and J calls; the authors' analysis was not used. Within this sample are about 15,000 distinct CDR3 sequences, with over 55% of them counted one time only. Jointly, the top ten make up 15% to 20% of the sample.

Including cysteine and phenylalanine, the CDR3 has 14 amino acids. Only the CDR3 DNA is retained, 42 bases long and in frame from the first base. The germline V gene sets CDR1 to SGHVS and CDR2 to FQNEAQ. The trim is 2 bases for V and 1 base for J, with a gap of 8 bases between the germline ends. On this clonotype itself: It has no known antigen specificity. There are no base qualities to consult, and no much larger clone falls within one base.

In light of the paper, this sample's treatment or condition label describes: 10-day PBMC culture with coronavirus spike peptide pools or control peptides (ViraFEST assay). To expand antigen-specific T cells with peptide pools and then pick out the expanded clonotypes through TCR sequencing, the study relied on the ViraFEST assay. The convalescent patients' positive SARS-CoV-2 PCR tests fell between March and December 2020, which was before the Alpha, Beta and Delta variants emerged in the United States. PBMCs were cultured at fewer than 2.5 million per well in IMDM supplemented with about 5.5% human AB serum and roughly 10 IU/ml IL-2, with about 10 ug/ml peptide pools added. Half of the culture medium was replaced with fresh IL-2-containing medium on days 3 and 7. CD4+ T cells were isolated after around 11 days of culture through negative selection using the EasySep CD4+ T cell isolation kit. Ficoll-Paque Plus gradient centrifugation was used to isolate PBMCs from whole blood, and the isolated PBMCs were then either used fresh or cryopreserved at -140C. In general, triplicate wells were set up for every culture condition.

The chain is assembled from TRBV7-8 and TRBJ2-5, with TRBD2 tentatively as D gene (5 bases match). The specimen sequenced was CD4+ T cells from blood, cultured in vitro. The receptor was derived from a human donor who had recovered from COVID-19. CDR3 reads: CASSLMAGQETQYF. The DNA reads TGTGCCAGCAGCTTAATGGCGGGCCAAGAGACCCAGTACTTC.